The rows below give T cell receptor beta chains drawn from one sample of a study of response to subunit inactivated influenza vaccine. MiXCR, applied by TCRdb to the RT-PCR reads, yields one record per CDR3 protein. The data contain under 850,000 distinct CDR3 sequences, 15% to 20% of them seen just once; the ten biggest clones take up 11%. The starting material was PBMCs from blood, obtained approximately 5 days after vaccination. The source of these receptors is a man between 45 and 60 years old who received an inactivated influenza vaccine. CDR3s leave out the opening cysteine and the closing phenylalanine or tryptophan. The D gene is left open where the match is weak.

.	TRBV28	TRBJ1-5	ASSLGGGAQH
TRBD2	TRBV20-1	TRBJ2-1	SAIPGLAVAVNEQF
TRBD1	TRBV6-1	TRBJ2-1	ASREDRGSLWDEQF
.	TRBV6-2/TRBV6-3	TRBJ1-5	ASSYVGVQPQH
TRBD2	TRBV5-1	TRBJ2-1	ASSFLGAGGVSNEQF
.	TRBV14	TRBJ2-5	ASSPRIGPETQY
TRBD2	TRBV29-1	TRBJ2-1	SVERTSGVNEQF
TRBD2	TRBV6-1	TRBJ2-3	ASSPGLALRTDTQY
.	TRBV20-1	TRBJ1-1	SARDWAGNTEAF
TRBD1	TRBV12-3/TRBV12-4	TRBJ1-2	ASSLAGTGQAGYT
.	TRBV18	TRBJ2-1	ASSSPLSYNEQF
.	TRBV5-6	TRBJ1-5	ASSLAGIQPQH
.	TRBV20-1	TRBJ2-7	SARASSGEQY
.	TRBV7-8	TRBJ2-4	ASSPRQPQNIQY
TRBD2	TRBV29-1	TRBJ2-2	SVAAGGTGELF
TRBD2	TRBV15	TRBJ2-1	ATSDSSGGAVRSYNEQF
TRBD1	TRBV20-1	TRBJ2-2	SATPGQGTGELF
.	TRBV20-1	TRBJ1-2	SARLRVSYT
.	TRBV10-3	TRBJ2-7	AISDTTSSYEQY
.	TRBV4-2	TRBJ2-5	ASSQEDTQETQY
.	TRBV6-5	TRBJ2-3	ASSYSGPPDTQY
.	TRBV10-3	TRBJ2-1	AAQPQGSSYNEQF
.	TRBV25-1	TRBJ2-7	ASSDSGTPLGQY
TRBD2	TRBV6-2/TRBV6-3	TRBJ2-3	ASSSSRSGRAPPTFTDTQY
.	TRBV5-1	TRBJ2-7	ASSLYPGTRSSYEQY
.	TRBV28	TRBJ1-5	ASSFVRGASNQPQH
.	TRBV4-3	TRBJ1-6	ASSQAWTDINSPLH
.	TRBV20-1	TRBJ2-2	SARDLATGELF
.	TRBV6-1	TRBJ2-2	ASRPGASGTGELF
.	TRBV12-3/TRBV12-4	TRBJ2-3	ASTRGYTDTQY
.	TRBV6-1	TRBJ2-1	AVRVDKAITYNEQF
.	TRBV29-1	TRBJ1-1	SAPTGMNTEAF
.	TRBV10-3	TRBJ1-6	AISDLVQDHSPLH
TRBD1	TRBV11-2	TRBJ2-7	ASSLVQGAVYEQY
TRBD2	TRBV25-1	TRBJ2-5	ASSEQGLAGVNLMETQY
.	TRBV18	TRBJ2-7	ASSPVKGVSYEQY
.	TRBV20-1	TRBJ2-1	STSPPGRSYNEQF
.	TRBV20-1	TRBJ1-4	SARGSGATNEKLF
TRBD1	TRBV9	TRBJ2-7	ASSPGGQGVSYEQY
.	TRBV4-2	TRBJ2-6	ASSHRDGNSGANVLT
.	TRBV7-8	TRBJ2-2	ASSVRAWGNTGELF
.	TRBV7-2	TRBJ2-5	ASRRGGAAETQY
.	TRBV27	TRBJ2-1	ASTPITGYNEQF
.	TRBV12-3/TRBV12-4	TRBJ2-7	ASSQGRETGRYEQY
TRBD1	TRBV20-1	TRBJ1-3	SARPTGTGASGNTIY
TRBD1	TRBV5-4	TRBJ2-3	ASSLGQGGLADTQY
.	TRBV3-1	TRBJ2-7	ASSPHKSSYEQY
.	TRBV7-2	TRBJ1-2	ASSFGVRVYGYT
TRBD2	TRBV10-3	TRBJ2-3	AIRSPAGGSTDTQY
.	TRBV12-3/TRBV12-4	TRBJ2-6	ASTPGIIPFSGANVLT
TRBD1	TRBV11-3	TRBJ1-4	ASSRTGGSKLF
.	TRBV2	TRBJ2-1	ATSVNEQF
.	TRBV7-2	TRBJ2-2	ASSLMVVREAGELF